This TCR beta chain was sequenced during a study of blood T cell repertoires in COVID-19. Study-wide background: Italy, Spain and the United States were the sources of the convalescent and acute COVID-19 samples.

Data came from immunoSEQ multiplex PCR; TCRdb stores just in-frame clones and leaves some out. The sample yields approximately 200,000 clones, 88% seen once. CDR1 KGHSH and CDR2 LQKENI come from the germline V gene. The CDR3 sequence is 16 residues long. With 3 bases removed from V and 4 bases from J, the gap between germline ends came to 16 bases. This clone was seen only a few times. This sequence joins TRBV18 and TRBJ1-3, with a tentative D call TRBD1 (6 bases). Sequencing was performed on peripheral blood. This clonotype was obtained from a woman aged 25 to 39 with acute or convalescent COVID-19. The CDR3 protein is CASSPSPPQGGNTIYF. CDR3 DNA: TGTGCCAGCTCACCCTCCCCACCACAGGGCGGAAACACCATATATTTT.